The subject of this entry is one TCR beta chain. The target antigen is unknown. The data were taken from a study of cytomegalovirus exposure and HLA in healthy donors. The study's findings and limits: The investigators catalogued about 170 TCR beta chains as cytomegalovirus-associated. Under 20,000 TCR beta sequences were associated with HLA alleles at 0.05 false discovery rate in a later analysis. Certain sequence variants were highly shared and formed a cluster, and this cluster was likely a sequencing artifact.

PCR primers comprised 60 Vbeta and 13 Jbeta primers. Generated by immunoSEQ multiplex PCR, the TCRdb table keeps only in-frame clones and is missing some. Altogether roughly 200,000 clones are present, 75% to 80% being singletons, with the ten largest covering roughly 2%. With 7 bases removed from V and 2 bases from J, the gap between germline ends came to 7 bases. Germline values: CDR1 MDHEN, CDR2 SYDVKM. The CDR3 has 12 residues. The receptor was isolated from a woman in her thirties in good health and CMV-seropositive. This sequence joins TRBV28 and TRBJ2-3; no definite D call. Sequences were obtained from PBMCs. CDR3 sequence: CASTHSTDTQYF. CDR3 sequence (DNA): TGTGCCAGCACCCACTCCACAGATACGCAGTATTTT.